Only a few counts were recorded for the clone carrying this T cell receptor (beta chain). Its matching antigen is unknown. The entry originates in a study of immune heterogeneity within non-small cell lung tumors. Whole-study results and caveats: Between one patient and another, high-frequency T-cell receptor beta clonotypes were largely distinct.

Per sample, about 610 ng of bulk tumor genomic DNA was the template used. Taken during surgery, several biopsies per primary tumor were spaced as far apart as possible within the tumor mass. With untreated, newly diagnosed non-small cell lung cancer, the patients went on to undergo curative surgery. Multiplex PCR amplified the TCR beta CDR3 region. Its first round ran for roughly 10 cycles with 32 V and 13 J primers. From the multiplex PCR reads, TCRdb called clonotypes with MiXCR, one entry per CDR3 protein. The table records approximately 4,200 distinct CDR3 sequences, roughly 24% of them present only once. The V and J ends lost 3 bases and 6 bases, in that order; junction bases with no gene match: 11. The CDR3 extends over 15 amino acids. CDR1 SGHTA and CDR2 FQGNSA come from the germline V gene.

The TCR was taken from a man aged 55 to 70 with non-small cell lung cancer. The gene calls are TRBV7-2 and TRBJ2-7, with 7 nucleotides matching TRBD1. Sequencing used lung tumor tissue. In DNA, the CDR3 is TGTGCCAGCAGCTTGGGGGATACAGGGGCGGGCGAGCAGTACTTC. Translated: CASSLGDTGAGEQYF.